The 20 T cell receptor beta chains reported below all come from one sample, sequenced in a study of blood T cell repertoires in COVID-19. TCRdb's copy holds only in-frame clones and misses some; the assay was immunoSEQ multiplex PCR. The repertoire holds some 300,000 clones, with around 92% as singletons. The source material was PBMCs or T cells enriched from blood (not recorded which). The receptor set was obtained from a woman aged 25 to 39 who had recovered from COVID-19.

This rearrangement joins TRBV11-2 to TRBJ1-3, with a tentative D call TRBD1 (6 bases). Per the germline V gene, CDR1 is SGHAT and CDR2 is FQNNGV. V gave up 5 bases and J gave up 2 bases, with 13 bases separating them. The CDR3 extends over 15 amino acids. As DNA, the CDR3 is TGTGCCAGCAGCGTGACAGGCGACCCTGGAAACACCATATATTTT. Protein sequence: CASSVTGDPGNTIYF.

This chain connects TRBV9 to TRBJ2-5; 10 bases are shared with TRBD2. Germline V gives CDR1 SGDLS, CDR2 YYNGEE. V was pared by 3 bases and J by 5 bases, with 10 bases of the junction left unmatched. The CDR3 is 16 residues long. The CDR3 sequence is CASSATSGSPRETQYF. The CDR3 DNA reads TGTGCCAGCAGCGCGACTAGCGGGTCACCTAGGGAGACCCAGTACTTC.

The rearrangement joins TRBV15 to TRBJ2-3; D is undetermined. Germline V gene lookup returns CDR1 LNHNV and CDR2 YYDKDF (reference sequence). This CDR3 is 13 amino acids long. The V end lost 0 bases, the J end lost 2 bases, and 3 bases lay between the germline ends. DNA for the CDR3: TGTGCCACCAGCAGAGAACACACAGATACGCAGTATTTT. It translates to CATSREHTDTQYF. Looking up the rest from reference TRBV15 and TRBJ2-3 gives the full variable domain: DAMVIQNPRYQVTQFGKPVTLSCSQTLNHNVMYWYQQKSSQAPKLLFHYYDKDFNNEADTPDNFQSRRPNTSFCFLDIRSPGLGDTAMYLCATSREHTDTQYFGPGTRLTVL.

The J gene is TRBJ1-1, the V gene TRBV19; 9 bases agree with TRBD1. The germline CDR1 and CDR2 sequences are LNHDA and SQIVND (reference sequence). The CDR3 sequence is 13 residues long. After removal of 5 bases from V and 4 bases from J, the junction contained 2 bases not matched to a gene. The CDR3, as DNA: TGTGCCAGTAGTTCACAGGGGGCCACTGAAGCTTTCTTT. This codes for CASSSQGATEAFF. Full variable domain (rest looked up from reference TRBV19 and TRBJ1-1): DGGITQSPKYLFRKEGQNVTLSCEQNLNHDAMYWYRQDPGQGLRLIYYSQIVNDFQKGDIAEGYSVSREKKESFPLTVTSAQKNPTAFYLCASSSQGATEAFFGQGTRLTVV.

The chain carries TRBV21-1 and TRBJ2-3; the table names TRBD2, a call not compared with the DNA. TRBV21-1 is assigned pseudogene status. CDR3 length: 17 amino acids. The CDR3 here is CASSLGLADNYTDTQYF. CDR3 sequence (DNA): TGTGCCAGCAGCCTGGGACTAGCGGATAATTACACAGATACGCAGTATTTT.

The CDR3 loop is CASSLGRTDTQYF. The CDR3 DNA reads as TGTGCCAGCTCCTTGGGCCGCACAGATACGCAGTATTTT. This chain links TRBV27 with TRBJ2-3; no firm D call. Trimming removed 8 bases at V and 1 base at J, with 10 bases between. The CDR3 extends over 13 amino acids. The germline gives CDR1 MNHEY, CDR2 SMNVEV (reference sequence).

This sequence joins TRBV5-4 and TRBJ2-2; D is ambiguous. CDR3 length equals 15 residues. The germline V gene encodes CDR1 SGHNT and CDR2 YYREEE (reference sequence). Trimming took 6 bases from V and 3 from J, leaving 15 bases between them. CDR3 DNA: TGTGCCAGCAACAATGCGGTGCGACACACCGGGGAGCTGTTTTTT. Translating gives CASNNAVRHTGELFF.

This clone was observed a single time. V and J are TRBV7-9 and TRBJ1-3; D unclear. Trimming cost V 5 bases and J 2 bases, with 10 bases left between them. This CDR3 contains 14 residues. Germline V gene sequence: CDR1 SEHNR, CDR2 FQNEAQ (reference sequence). The CDR3 nucleotides are TGTGCCAGCAGCCCAATATCTACTGGAAACACCATATATTTT. Amino acid sequence: CASSPISTGNTIYF.

About this clone itself: One end of the junction does not line up with germline, which may come from a read error. The rearrangement uses TRBV3-1 (or the pseudogene TRBV3-2) and TRBJ1-2; D is possibly TRBD1 (6 bases). Germline loops: CDR1 LGHDT, CDR2 YNNKEL (reference sequence). The CDR3 loop spans 13 amino acids. CDR3: CASRQGGDYGYTF. The CDR3 bases are TGTGCCAGCAGACAAGGGGGAGACTATGGCTACACCTTC.

V usage is TRBV23-1 and J usage is TRBJ1-1; D may be TRBD1 (5 bases). TRBV23-1 is an open reading frame, and its role is uncertain. The CDR3 spans 12 residues. The DNA of the CDR3 is TGCTGGCCACATTTCGGGGGTGCTGAAGCTTTCTTT. This translates into CWPHFGGAEAFF.

The gene calls are TRBV5-4 and TRBJ2-7, with D possibly being TRBD1 (5 bases). The CDR3 has 15 residues. Per the germline V gene, CDR1 is SGHNT and CDR2 is YYREEE (reference sequence). V lost 0 bases and J 5 bases, leaving 15 bases between the germline ends. The CDR3 spells CASSLVTGGPNEQYF. In DNA form, the CDR3 reads TGTGCCAGCAGCTTGGTAACAGGTGGTCCTAACGAGCAGTACTTC.

The chain links TRBV11-2 to TRBJ2-1, with 7 bases identical to TRBD2. In germline, CDR1 is SGHAT, CDR2 FQNNGV. The CDR3 has 15 residues. J lost 1 base, V lost 1 base, and 1 base had no gene match. In DNA, the CDR3 is TGTGCCAGCAGCTTAGTCGGGGGGTCCTACAATGAGCAGTTCTTC. It is translated as CASSLVGGSYNEQFF.

The chain has TRBV28 and TRBJ1-3; D possibly corresponds to TRBD1 (6 bases). Germline V gene sequence: CDR1 MDHEN, CDR2 SYDVKM. The CDR3 extends over 18 amino acids. V shed 4 bases and J shed 5 bases, with 24 bases lying between them. The CDR3 coding sequence is TGTGCCAGCAGTTACCGGTACACAGGGCAGAAACGAAGAAACACCATATATTTT. It translates to CASSYRYTGQKRRNTIYF.

CDR3 region: CASSLEGVNQPQHF. In DNA form, the CDR3 reads TGCGCCAGCAGCTTGGAAGGGGTCAATCAGCCCCAGCATTTT. This sequence joins TRBV5-1 and TRBJ1-5, with D maybe TRBD1 (5 bases). From germline, CDR1 is SGHRS and CDR2 YFSETQ. V shed 0 bases and J shed 3 bases, with 7 bases lying between them. The CDR3 loop spans 14 amino acids. Full variable domain (rest looked up from reference TRBV5-1 and TRBJ1-5): KAGVTQTPRYLIKTRGQQVTLSCSPISGHRSVSWYQQTPGQGLQFLFEYFSETQRNKGNFPGRFSGRQFSNSRSEMNVSTLELGDSALYLCASSLEGVNQPQHFGDGTRLSIL.

The V gene is TRBV6-2 or TRBV6-3, the J gene TRBJ2-2; tentative D call: TRBD1 (6 bases). V shed 0 bases and J shed 4 bases, with 12 bases lying between them. Per germline, CDR1 MNHEY and CDR2 SVGEGT. This CDR3 has 16 residues. In DNA, the CDR3 is TGTGCCAGCAGTTACTCGAGTGGGACACCCACCGGGGAGCTGTTTTTT. Its translation is CASSYSSGTPTGELFF.

This rearrangement joins TRBV5-1 to TRBJ2-7; D is possibly TRBD1 (8 bases). This CDR3 region has 18 residues. Germline CDR1 is SGHRS and CDR2 is YFSETQ. Trimming left V 4 bases short and J 3 bases short, with 26 bases between. CDR3 bases: TGCGCCAGCAGCCGCCGGGGGGACAGGACAGGCGATCTCTACGAGCAGTACTTC. Protein sequence: CASSRRGDRTGDLYEQYF. The whole variable domain, remainder taken from reference TRBV5-1 and TRBJ2-7, is KAGVTQTPRYLIKTRGQQVTLSCSPISGHRSVSWYQQTPGQGLQFLFEYFSETQRNKGNFPGRFSGRQFSNSRSEMNVSTLELGDSALYLCASSRRGDRTGDLYEQYFGPGTRLTVT.

The chain links TRBV11-3 to TRBJ2-3; D ambiguous. CDR1 and CDR2 from the germline V gene are SGHNT and YENEEA. This CDR3 region has 12 residues. V was pared by 1 base and J by 6 bases, with 5 bases between. CDR3 in DNA: TGTGCCAGCAGCTTAGTGGAGGATACGCAGTATTTT. Its translation: CASSLVEDTQYF. The full variable domain, with the rest looked up from reference TRBV11-3 and TRBJ2-3, is EAGVVQSPRYKIIEKKQPVAFWCNPISGHNTLYWYLQNLGQGPELLIRYENEEAVDDSQLPKDRFSAERLKGVDSTLKIQPAELGDSAVYLCASSLVEDTQYFGPGTRLTVL.

This sequence joins TRBV6-6 and TRBJ2-3; 9 positions agree with TRBD2. V gave up 5 bases and J gave up 4 bases; unmatched junction bases: 16. The CDR3 is 18 amino acids. Germline V gene data show CDR1 as MNHNY and CDR2 as SVGAGI (reference sequence). Here the CDR3 DNA reads TGTGCCAGCAGTCGTAATACACCCGGGACTAGCACTCCAGATACGCAGTATTTT. This sequence encodes CASSRNTPGTSTPDTQYF.

In DNA, the CDR3 is TGTGCCAGCAGCCGCATTGGACCTGTATGGCCCCGGGAGTCGGTTCAGCCCCAGCATTTT. Its translation: CASSRIGPVWPRESVQPQHF. The chain is built from TRBV13 and TRBJ1-5; D gene ambiguous. CDR3 size: 20 residues. Trimming left V 5 bases short and J 6 bases short, with 32 bases between. Germline V CDR1 and CDR2: PRHDT, FYEKMQ (reference sequence).

J is TRBJ2-3 and V is TRBV5-6, with 7 bases that match TRBD2. Germline CDR1 is SGHDT and CDR2 is YYEEEE. This CDR3 has 13 residues. V dropped 3 bases and J dropped 5; count of bases not matched to a gene: 3. CDR3 DNA: TGTGCCAGCAGCTACCTAGCGGAAGATACGCAGTATTTT. Translation: CASSYLAEDTQYF.